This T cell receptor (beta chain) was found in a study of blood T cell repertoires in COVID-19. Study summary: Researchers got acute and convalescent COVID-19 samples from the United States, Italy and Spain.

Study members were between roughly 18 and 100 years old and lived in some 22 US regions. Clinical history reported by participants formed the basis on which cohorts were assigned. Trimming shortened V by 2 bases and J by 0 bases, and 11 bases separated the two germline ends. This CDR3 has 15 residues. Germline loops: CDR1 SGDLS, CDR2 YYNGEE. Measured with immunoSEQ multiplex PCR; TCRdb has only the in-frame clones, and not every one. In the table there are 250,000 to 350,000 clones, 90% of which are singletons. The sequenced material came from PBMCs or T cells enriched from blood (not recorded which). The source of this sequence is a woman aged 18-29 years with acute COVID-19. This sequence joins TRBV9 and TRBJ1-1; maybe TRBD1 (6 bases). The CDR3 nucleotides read TGTGCCAGCAGCGTCAGCAGGGACATGAACACTGAAGCTTTCTTT. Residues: CASSVSRDMNTEAFF.